These 2 T cell receptor beta chains came from one sample sequenced in a study of blood T cells in healthy people across ages. Next came a second PCR, run for about 7 to 12 cycles, which used a sample-barcoded 5' primer along with a J-beta primer mix. TCRdb processed the 5' RACE reads anew with MiXCR; each CDR3 protein has one entry. Of about 840,000 distinct CDR3 sequences in the sample, roughly 28% were seen once. The sample also formed part of further work on T cells of mothers and their children.

The source material was blood. All receptors come from a woman aged 40 to 50 in good health.

A note on this clonotype: A much larger clone differs from this one at a single base, so this may be a read error. The chain recombines TRBV20-1 with TRBJ2-1; no reliable D call. The DNA end favors TRBJ2-7, so the J call may be wrong. Germline CDR1 reads DFQATT; CDR2 reads SNEGSKA (reference sequence). This CDR3 is 14 amino acids long. CDR3 amino acids: CSANRALPYNEQYF. Here the CDR3 DNA reads TGCAGTGCCAACCGGGCCCTCCCCTACAATGAGCAGTACTTC.

This clonotype has more than one count but fewer than ten. V gene TRBV20-1 combines with J gene TRBJ1-2; D call uncertain. The V end lost 3 bases, the J end lost 2 bases, and 10 bases lay between the germline ends. Germline CDR1 and CDR2: DFQATT and SNEGSKA (reference sequence). The CDR3 contains 13 residues. The CDR3 sequence: CSARSGRNYGYTF. As DNA, the CDR3 is TGCAGTGCTAGGTCAGGACGGAACTATGGCTACACCTTC.